This T cell receptor beta chain was sequenced for a study of cytomegalovirus exposure and HLA in healthy donors. PCR used 60 Vbeta primers and 13 Jbeta primers. Generated by immunoSEQ multiplex PCR, the TCRdb table keeps only in-frame clones and is missing some. The data show approximately 170,000 clones, about three quarters seen once. J was trimmed by 5 bases and V by 4 bases; bases with no gene match: 7. Germline lookup yields CDR1 LGHNA and CDR2 YNFKEQ. The CDR3 is 15 amino acids. This chain connects TRBV4-2 to TRBJ2-3; 9 positions agree with TRBD2. This clonotype originated in a woman aged 40-49 years in good health and CMV-seropositive. The sample taken for sequencing was PBMCs. CDR3 in DNA: TGTGCCAGCAGCCCTGAGGCTAGCGGGAAAGATACGCAGTATTTT. It codes for CASSPEASGKDTQYF.